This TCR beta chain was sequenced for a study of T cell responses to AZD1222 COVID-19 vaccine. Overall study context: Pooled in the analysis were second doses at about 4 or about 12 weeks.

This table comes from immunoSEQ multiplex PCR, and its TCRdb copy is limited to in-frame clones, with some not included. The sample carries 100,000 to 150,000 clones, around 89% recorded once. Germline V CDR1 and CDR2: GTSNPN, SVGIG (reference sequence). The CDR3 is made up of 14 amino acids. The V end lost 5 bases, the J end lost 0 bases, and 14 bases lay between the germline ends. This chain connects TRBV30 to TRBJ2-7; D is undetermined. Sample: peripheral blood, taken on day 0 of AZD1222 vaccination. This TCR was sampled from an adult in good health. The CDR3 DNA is TGTGCCTGGCGTGGGCAGGCTATCTCCTACGAGCAGTACTTC. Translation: CAWRGQAISYEQYF.